This T cell receptor (beta chain) originates from a study of T cell responses to AZD1222 COVID-19 vaccine. J was trimmed by 5 bases and V by 1 base; bases with no gene match: 4. CDR1 and CDR2 from the germline V gene are SEHNR and FQNEAQ (reference sequence). CDR3 length: 14 residues. Study-wide findings and caveats: In the spike-specific TCR repertoire, nearly half reportedly target unmutated variant regions. White British donors predominated, females outnumbered males, and clonal diversity was possibly underestimated. Spike was spanned by vaccine-associated CD4 TCRs, with dominance at 160-218 and 743-854.

Only in-frame clones appear in the TCRdb table, and some are missing; sequencing was by immunoSEQ multiplex PCR. The top ten hold around 3.3% of the sample, which has some 130,000 clones, over 80% seen once. Regarding this clone: The antigen is not known.

The material sequenced was peripheral blood, taken 28 days after the second AZD1222 dose. The sequence was obtained from an adult who received the AZD1222 COVID-19 vaccine. This rearrangement joins TRBV7-9 to TRBJ1-2; 7 bases are a match to TRBD1. This chain's CDR3 is CASSLVNRGYGYTF. The CDR3 nucleotides are TGTGCCAGCAGCTTAGTGAACAGGGGTTATGGCTACACCTTC.